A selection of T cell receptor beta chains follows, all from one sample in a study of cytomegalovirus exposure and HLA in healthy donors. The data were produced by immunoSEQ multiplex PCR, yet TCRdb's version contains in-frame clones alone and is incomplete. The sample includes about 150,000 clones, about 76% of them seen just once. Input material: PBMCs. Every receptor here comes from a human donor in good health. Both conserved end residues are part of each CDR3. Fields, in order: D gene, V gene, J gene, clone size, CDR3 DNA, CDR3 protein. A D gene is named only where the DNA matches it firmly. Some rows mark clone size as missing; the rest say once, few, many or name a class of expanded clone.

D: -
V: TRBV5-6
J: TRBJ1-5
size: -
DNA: TGTGCCAGCAGCTTTACAGGGCCCAATCAGCCCCAGCATTTT
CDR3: CASSFTGPNQPQHF

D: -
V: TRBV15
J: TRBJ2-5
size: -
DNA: TGTGCCACCAGCACCTGGCAGGGTGAAGAGACCCAGTACTTC
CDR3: CATSTWQGEETQYF

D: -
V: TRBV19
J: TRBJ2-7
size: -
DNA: TGTGCCAGTAGTACCTCGGGACTGCCGGCCTCCGAGCAGTACTTC
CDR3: CASSTSGLPASEQYF

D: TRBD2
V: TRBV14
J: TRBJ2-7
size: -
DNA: TGTGCCAGCAGCCACAGACTAGCGGGGGGTGAGCAGTACTTC
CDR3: CASSHRLAGGEQYF

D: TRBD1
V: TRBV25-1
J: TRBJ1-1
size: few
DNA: TGTGCCAGCAGTGAGGTGACAGGGCTGGGGAACACTGAAGCTTTCTTT
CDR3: CASSEVTGLGNTEAFF

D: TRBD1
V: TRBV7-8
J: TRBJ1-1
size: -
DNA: TGTGCCAGCAGCCCCCTCCTGGGACAGGGCGAAGCTTTCTTT
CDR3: CASSPLLGQGEAFF

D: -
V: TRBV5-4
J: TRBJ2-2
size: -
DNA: TGTGCCAGCAGCTTATTGGGCAGGGGAGAGGCCGGGGAGCTGTTTTTT
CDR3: CASSLLGRGEAGELFF

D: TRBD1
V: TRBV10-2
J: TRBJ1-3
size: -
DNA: TGCGCCAGCGCTTCGACAGGGACTGGAAACACCATATATTTT
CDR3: CASASTGTGNTIYF

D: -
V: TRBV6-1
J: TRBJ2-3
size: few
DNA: TGTGCCAGCAGTGAAGCAAACACCGGGACATCAAGCACAGATACGCAGTATTTT
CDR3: CASSEANTGTSSTDTQYF

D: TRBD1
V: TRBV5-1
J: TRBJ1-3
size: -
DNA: TGCGCCAGCAGCCCCGGGACAGCTGGAAACACCATATATTTT
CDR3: CASSPGTAGNTIYF

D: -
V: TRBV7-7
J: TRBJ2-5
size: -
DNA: TGTGCCAGCAGCCAGTCTTCAGTGGAGACCCAGTACTTC
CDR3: CASSQSSVETQYF

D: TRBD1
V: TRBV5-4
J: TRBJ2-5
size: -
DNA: TGTGCCAGCAGTAAAACACGGACAGGGGGCCAAGAGACCCAGTACTTC
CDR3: CASSKTRTGGQETQYF

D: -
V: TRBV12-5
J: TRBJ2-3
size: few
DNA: TGTGCTAGTGTGGAGGACTATAGCACAGATACGCAGTATTTT
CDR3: CASVEDYSTDTQYF